The 2 T cell receptor beta chains below were found in one sample sequenced in a study of post-analysis software for immune sequencing data. Overall study findings and caveats: A handful of TRBV segments (TRBV5-6, TRBV5-1 and TRBV20-1 among them) occurred more frequently in patients than in controls.

These receptors' targets are unknown. Each TCR beta cDNA library carried unique molecular identifiers. TCRdb fed the PCR reads into MiXCR, producing one record per CDR3 protein. The data show 400,000 to 500,000 distinct CDR3 sequences, 39% seen once. What was sequenced was blood. These receptors were obtained from a girl aged 2 to 9 with multiple sclerosis.

This clonotype occurred a few times. The rearrangement uses TRBV29-1 and TRBJ1-1, with D maybe TRBD1 (5 bases). V was shortened by 4 bases and J by 3 bases, with 6 bases between the two germline ends. Germline assignment: CDR1 SQVTM and CDR2 ANQGSEA. The CDR3 has 11 residues. The CDR3 loop is CSVGGDTEAFF. In nucleotides, the CDR3 is TGCAGCGTTGGGGGGGACACTGAAGCTTTCTTT.

This clonotype has more than one count but fewer than ten. The chain employs TRBV6-5 and TRBJ1-1; D gene uncertain. The CDR3 spans 11 residues. Deletions cut 8 bases from V and 7 bases from J, with 11 bases between. The V gene's germline CDR1 is MNHEY and CDR2 SVGAGI. DNA for the CDR3: TGTGCCAGCGAGAATGGAGGTGAAGCTTTCTTT. Amino acid sequence: CASENGGEAFF.